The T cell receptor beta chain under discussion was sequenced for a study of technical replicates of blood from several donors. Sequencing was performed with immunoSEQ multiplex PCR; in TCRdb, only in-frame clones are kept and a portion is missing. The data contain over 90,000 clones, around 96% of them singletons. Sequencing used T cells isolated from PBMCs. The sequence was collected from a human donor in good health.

The CDR3 DNA reads TGTGCCAGCAGCTTGGACTTAGGACAGGGGCACAATCAGCCCCAGCATTTT. It translates to CASSLDLGQGHNQPQHF. The chain recombines TRBV5-8 with TRBJ1-5; TRBD1 matches at 9 bases. Per germline, CDR1 SGHTS and CDR2 YDEGEE. This CDR3 comprises 17 residues. V shed 0 bases and J 3 bases; nucleotides not matched to a gene: 7.